This T cell receptor beta chain comes out of a study of blood T cell repertoires in COVID-19. Study details: Both acute and convalescent COVID-19 samples were obtained from the United States, Italy and Spain. PBMCs, B-cell-depleted T cells, or T cells were the source of the cDNA or gDNA that made up the material.

Methods used by the authors: Estimation of nucleated cell counts relied on the amplification of reference gene primers. Assay used: immunoSEQ multiplex PCR; TCRdb lists only in-frame clones, some missing. The V and J calls and the clone size are those of that table, but D and trimming were determined from the DNA. Counted here are about 140,000 clones, roughly 86% occurring once; the ten biggest clones make up less than 6.5%. The germline V gene encodes CDR1 SGHAT and CDR2 FQNNGV. Deletions cut 3 bases from V and 5 bases from J, with 11 bases between. CDR3 length: 14 residues. The chain links TRBV11-2 to TRBJ2-1; TRBD2 is a possible D gene (5 bases). This clonotype was obtained from a human donor in a cohort sampled during active COVID-19. Sequencing was carried out using peripheral blood. CDR3 DNA: TGTGCCAGCAGCTTGCGGAGGCGGGACAATGAGCAGTTCTTC. Its protein is CASSLRRRDNEQFF.